This T cell receptor beta chain was found in a study of blood T cell repertoires in COVID-19. Across the study: COVID-19 samples from acute and convalescent phases originated in the United States, Italy and Spain. T cells, B-cell-depleted T cells, or PBMCs provided the cDNA or gDNA that served as material.

Per the germline V gene, CDR1 is ENHRY and CDR2 is SYGVKD. V lost 0 bases to trimming and J lost 4 bases; unmatched junction nucleotides: 4. The CDR3 sequence is 16 residues long. In the source study's methods: Researchers report that nucleated cell counts were estimated from reference gene primer amplification. TCRdb's copy holds only in-frame clones and misses some; the assay was immunoSEQ multiplex PCR. V, J and clone size derive from that table, while D and trimming were established from the DNA sequence. The repertoire holds some 280,000 clones, with around 86% as singletons. This TCR derives from a middle-aged woman who had recovered from COVID-19. The specimen was peripheral blood. The chain joins TRBV10-3 to TRBJ2-7; the match to TRBD2 covers 12 bases. CDR3 coding DNA: TGTGCCATCAGTGAGTCGGGAGGACTAGCGGGGTACGAGCAGTACTTC. Residues: CAISESGGLAGYEQYF.